This T cell receptor beta chain was sequenced for a study of CD8+ T cells in alopecia areata. On the study more broadly: Those patients who were treated received oral tofacitinib, which was given at 5 to 10 mg twice daily for moderate-to-severe alopecia areata. Tofacitinib treatment spanned 6 to 18 months, with 6 months off drug afterward.

As to this clone: The antigen remains unidentified.

Sequencing used cDNA as its template, made by extracting RNA and reverse transcribing it. Assay used: immunoSEQ multiplex PCR; TCRdb lists only in-frame clones, some missing. The sample yields 100,000 to 140,000 clones, about 83% seen once. Study-wide points: The treated group had a single nonresponder, limiting CD8+ expansion-response conclusions. Treatment with tofacitinib significantly lowered scalp clonality and reduced expanded CD8+ clones among the top 100.

Treatment specified: oral pan-JAK inhibitor, 5-10 mg twice daily. Losses at the gene ends were 0 bases for V and 2 bases for J; bases not matched to a gene: 9. Germline assignment: CDR1 SGHVS and CDR2 FNYEAQ. The CDR3 runs 17 residues. The rearrangement uses TRBV7-6 and TRBJ2-7, with 8 bases fitting TRBD1. This TCR was sampled from a human donor with alopecia areata. Sequencing used CD8+ T cells sorted from blood, obtained at week 24, from a patient treated with tofacitinib. The CDR3 here is CASSLASPGTGTYEQYF. CDR3 in DNA: TGTGCCAGCAGCTTAGCGTCTCCGGGGACAGGCACCTACGAGCAGTACTTC.